Below are 23 T cell receptor beta chains sequenced from a single sample in a study of a mutant IDH1 vaccine in newly diagnosed glioma. No cognate antigen is known for these TCRs. Time point noted: week 11, during vaccination. With topical imiquimod, each dose of the vaccine consisted of 300 ug of mutant IDH1 20-mer peptide. TCRdb's table, derived via immunoSEQ multiplex PCR, lists solely in-frame clones and lacks some. The repertoire consists of about 120,000 clones, with 90% occurring once and the leading ten covering roughly 0.55%. Sequencing used PBMCs, obtained from a glioma patient whose treatment included an IDH1 peptide vaccine. These receptor sequences come from a woman between 50 and 59 years old with glioma.

V gene TRBV9 combines with J gene TRBJ2-4, with a weak D call TRBD2 (5 bases). V was pared by 0 bases and J by 0 bases, with 7 bases between. The CDR3 consists of 15 residues. Germline loops: CDR1 SGDLS, CDR2 YYNGEE. This chain's CDR3 is CASSVEGRAKNIQYF. The DNA for the CDR3 is TGTGCCAGCAGCGTAGAAGGGAGAGCCAAAAACATTCAGTACTTC. Full variable domain (missing parts from reference TRBV9 and TRBJ2-4): DSGVTQTPKHLITATGQRVTLRCSPRSGDLSVYWYQQSLDQGLQFLIQYYNGEERAKGNILERFSAQQFPDLHSELNLSSLELGDSALYFCASSVEGRAKNIQYFGAGTRLSVL.

The J gene is TRBJ2-1, the V gene TRBV6-5; tentative D call: TRBD2 (6 bases). The CDR3 has 15 residues. Germline loops: CDR1 MNHEY, CDR2 SVGAGI. The V end was cut by 2 bases, the J end by 0 bases, with 8 bases between. CDR3 DNA sequence: TGTGCCAGCAGTTACGACGGGAGCTCCTACAATGAGCAGTTCTTC. Its protein is CASSYDGSSYNEQFF.

V is TRBV30 and J is TRBJ1-1; possible D gene TRBD1, 5 bases. V shed 5 bases and J shed 5 bases, with 12 bases lying between them. CDR1 and CDR2 from the germline V gene are GTSNPN and SVGIG (reference sequence). CDR3 length equals 12 residues. CDR3 DNA sequence: TGTGCCTGGCGCAGGGTGCGGACTGAAGCTTTCTTT. It yields the protein CAWRRVRTEAFF.

The chain has TRBV4-2 and TRBJ2-1; TRBD2 agrees at 7 bases. The CDR3 loop spans 15 amino acids. Germline V gene sequence: CDR1 LGHNA, CDR2 YNFKEQ. Trimming removed 5 bases from V and 0 bases from J; junction bases left unmatched: 4. The CDR3 sequence: CASSTGGNSYNEQFF. CDR3 in DNA: TGTGCCAGCAGCACGGGGGGAAACTCCTACAATGAGCAGTTCTTC.

This clone was seen a handful of times. This chain links TRBV28 with TRBJ2-2; D uncertain. Trimming stripped 2 bases from V and 7 bases from J, with 11 bases between. The CDR3 is made up of 14 amino acids. The germline gives CDR1 MDHEN, CDR2 SYDVKM. Here the CDR3 reads CASSLRLLVGELFF. The CDR3 bases are TGTGCCAGCAGTTTACGACTCCTGGTCGGGGAGCTGTTTTTT.

The gene calls are TRBV2 and TRBJ1-5, with 9 bases aligning to TRBD1. Germline assignment: CDR1 SNHLY and CDR2 FYNNEI. V shed 8 bases and J 2 bases; nucleotides not matched to a gene: 13. This CDR3 has 17 amino acids. Here the CDR3 reads CASGDLRQGGGNQPQHF. The DNA for the CDR3 is TGTGCCAGCGGAGACCTAAGACAGGGGGGAGGCAATCAGCCCCAGCATTTT.

This clone has more than one count but fewer than ten. The rearrangement links TRBV6-5 to TRBJ2-7, with a weak D call TRBD2 (6 bases). The CDR3 sequence is 14 residues long. The V and J ends lost 8 bases and 5 bases respectively, with 19 bases between them. Germline V gives CDR1 MNHEY, CDR2 SVGAGI. The CDR3 DNA is TGTGCCAGCCGAAAGGCTGGACTACCCCACGAGCAGTACTTC. Translating gives CASRKAGLPHEQYF.

V and J are TRBV4-1 and TRBJ2-3; 10 positions agree with TRBD2. Germline CDR1 MGHRA, CDR2 YSYEKL. V lost 0 bases, J lost 0 bases, and 9 bases stayed unmatched. The CDR3 covers 19 residues. CDR3 nucleotides: TGCGCCAGCAGCCAAGAGATAGCGGGGGGCGGGAGAAGCACAGATACGCAGTATTTT. This encodes CASSQEIAGGGRSTDTQYF.

This chain joins TRBV5-1 and TRBJ2-7, with D tentatively TRBD2 (6 bases). CDR3 length: 15 residues. Germline loops: CDR1 SGHRS, CDR2 YFSETQ. V was cut by 0 bases and J by 5 bases, with 15 bases left in between. CDR3 nucleotides: TGCGCCAGCAGCTTGGGGGCCTCGCGGGGCCACGAGCAGTACTTC. Amino acids: CASSLGASRGHEQYF.

The J gene is TRBJ2-5, the V gene TRBV28; D may be TRBD2 (5 bases). V was trimmed by 6 bases and J by 4 bases, leaving 18 bases between them. The CDR3 spans 15 residues. CDR1 and CDR2 from the germline V gene are MDHEN and SYDVKM. CDR3 in amino acids: CASRSVDSTGETQYF. The CDR3 nucleotides read TGTGCCAGCAGGTCTGTGGACTCGACGGGAGAGACCCAGTACTTC.

The chain combines TRBV19 with TRBJ1-5; the D is unclear. Per germline, CDR1 LNHDA and CDR2 SQIVND (reference sequence). V was shortened by 4 bases and J by 9 bases, with 7 bases between the two germline ends. There are 11 residues in the CDR3. The DNA of the CDR3 is TGTGCCAGTAGTACCCCGGGGCCCCAGCATTTT. Amino acids: CASSTPGPQHF.

This chain joins TRBV9 and TRBJ2-7; 9 bases fit TRBD2. The germline V gene encodes CDR1 SGDLS and CDR2 YYNGEE. The CDR3 spans 14 residues. V lost 0 bases to trimming and J lost 9 bases; unmatched junction nucleotides: 7. The DNA for the CDR3 is TGTGCCAGCAGCGTAGGTAGCGGGAGTCCTTTGCAGTACTTC. Its translation: CASSVGSGSPLQYF.

The chain has TRBV4-1 and TRBJ1-5; weak D call: TRBD1 (5 bases). V shed 2 bases and J shed 4 bases, with 12 bases lying between them. Looked up from germline, CDR1 is MGHRA and CDR2 is YSYEKL. CDR3 length: 15 residues. DNA of the CDR3: TGCGCCAGCAGCCAATGGGCAGGGATGAATCAGCCCCAGCATTTT. Encoded protein: CASSQWAGMNQPQHF.

The chain joins TRBV9 to TRBJ2-1; 8 bases are a match to TRBD1. CDR1 is SGDLS, CDR2 YYNGEE, per germline. After removal of 1 base from V and 9 bases from J, the junction contained 6 bases not matched to a gene. CDR3 length: 14 residues. Written as DNA, the CDR3 is TGTGCCAGCAGCGTACCCCTCGACAGGGGTGAGCAGTTCTTC. The encoded protein is CASSVPLDRGEQFF.

This sequence joins TRBV5-1 and TRBJ2-3, with D perhaps matching TRBD2 (5 bases). Germline V gene sequence: CDR1 SGHRS, CDR2 YFSETQ. Trimming cost V 3 bases and J 0 bases, with 11 bases left between them. CDR3 length: 15 amino acids. The chain's CDR3 is CASSSPAGSTDTQYF. The CDR3 DNA sequence: TGCGCCAGCAGCTCCCCGGCGGGTAGCACAGATACGCAGTATTTT.

In DNA form, the CDR3 reads TGTGCCAGCAGCTTGGTTCATCAGGGGGCGAAAACTGAAGCTTTCTTT. Its protein product is CASSLVHQGAKTEAFF. The chain employs TRBV5-4 and TRBJ1-1, with TRBD1 identical over 8 bases. This CDR3 spans 16 amino acids. Losses at the gene ends were 0 bases for V and 5 bases for J; bases not matched to a gene: 9. In germline, CDR1 is SGHNT, CDR2 YYREEE (reference sequence).

V usage is TRBV28 and J usage is TRBJ2-1, with 9 bases that match TRBD2. With V trimmed by 1 base and J by 5 bases, 3 bases remained unmatched. CDR3 length equals 15 residues. Germline V gene sequence: CDR1 MDHEN, CDR2 SYDVKM. CDR3 nucleotides: TGTGCCAGCAGTTTATCTAGCGGGGAACACAATGAGCAGTTCTTC. Its protein product is CASSLSSGEHNEQFF.

The V and J genes are TRBV9 and TRBJ2-7, with 7 positions matching TRBD2. This CDR3 is built from 15 residues. Losses at the gene ends were 4 bases for V and 0 bases for J; bases not matched to a gene: 7. Germline V gene data show CDR1 as SGDLS and CDR2 as YYNGEE. This chain's CDR3 is CASSSGGSFSYEQYF. CDR3 nucleotide sequence: TGTGCCAGCAGCTCCGGGGGGAGCTTCTCCTACGAGCAGTACTTC.

The chain uses TRBV5-1 and TRBJ2-7, with 9 bases matching TRBD2. The trim removed 5 bases at V and 0 bases at J, leaving 3 bases unmatched. This CDR3 contains 14 residues. Germline CDR1 SGHRS, CDR2 YFSETQ. CDR3: CASRISGSSYEQYF. The CDR3 DNA is TGCGCCAGCAGAATTAGCGGGAGCTCCTACGAGCAGTACTTC. The entire variable domain, with the rest obtained from reference TRBV5-1 and TRBJ2-7, is as follows: KAGVTQTPRYLIKTRGQQVTLSCSPISGHRSVSWYQQTPGQGLQFLFEYFSETQRNKGNFPGRFSGRQFSNSRSEMNVSTLELGDSALYLCASRISGSSYEQYFGPGTRLTVT.

This chain joins TRBV10-3 and TRBJ2-7, with 10 bases lining up with TRBD1. The CDR3 is 15 amino acids. Losses at the gene ends were 2 bases for V and 6 bases for J; bases not matched to a gene: 7. Germline-derived CDR1 and CDR2 are ENHRY and SYGVKD. CDR3 bases: TGTGCCATCAGTGAGCCGGGACAGGGGTCGATCGAGCAGTACTTC. As protein: CAISEPGQGSIEQYF.

This clone occurred a few times. The chain is built from TRBV2 and TRBJ2-5; possibly TRBD1 or TRBD2 for D (6 bases each). Deletions cut 5 bases from V and 5 bases from J, with 15 bases between. The CDR3 totals 14 residues. Germline loops: CDR1 SNHLY, CDR2 FYNNEI. The CDR3: CASSLPGAEETQYF. For the CDR3, the DNA is TGTGCCAGCAGTCTTCCGGGGGCCGAGGAGACCCAGTACTTC.

The J gene is TRBJ1-4, the V gene TRBV19; 8 bases match TRBD1. Germline lookup yields CDR1 LNHDA and CDR2 SQIVND (reference sequence). The V and J ends lost 5 bases and 2 bases, in that order; junction bases with no gene match: 19. This CDR3 has 20 amino acids. The CDR3, as DNA: TGTGCCAGTAGTGTCGGACAGGGAGATAAGCAGTCCCAGACTAATGAAAAACTGTTTTTT. Protein product: CASSVGQGDKQSQTNEKLFF.

This chain connects TRBV4-2 to TRBJ1-6, with D possibly matching TRBD1 (6 bases). This CDR3 spans 15 amino acids. V lost 1 base and J lost 10, with 14 bases in between. Per germline, CDR1 LGHNA and CDR2 YNFKEQ. The CDR3 loop is CASSQVQGQQSPLHF. The CDR3 coding sequence is TGTGCCAGCAGCCAAGTGCAGGGACAACAGTCACCCCTCCACTTT.